The 30 T cell receptor beta chains listed next were all sequenced from one sample in a study of memory CD4+ T cells and cytomegalovirus serostatus. Single viable CD3+CD4+CD8-CD45RO+ cells were sorted as the memory CD4+ T cells. This table comes from immunoSEQ multiplex PCR, and its TCRdb copy is limited to in-frame clones, with some not included. The sample records 41,000 or so clones, more than 75% being singletons. What was sequenced was memory CD4+ T cells from blood. The receptors here all came from an adult in good health and CMV-seronegative.

This clone was detected a few times. The chain uses TRBV2 and TRBJ1-4, with TRBD1 matching 11 bases. From germline, CDR1 is SNHLY and CDR2 FYNNEI. The junction had 7 bases not matched to a gene; V was cut back by 6 bases and J by 7 bases. There are 15 residues in the CDR3. CDR3 protein: CASRPGQGAFEKLFF. CDR3 DNA sequence: TGTGCCAGCAGGCCTGGACAGGGGGCCTTTGAAAAACTGTTTTTT.

On this clone: One end of the junction varies from germline; a read error may be responsible. The chain has TRBV5-1 and TRBJ2-7; D might be TRBD1 (6 bases). Looked up from germline, CDR1 is SGHRS and CDR2 is YFSETQ. This CDR3 has 12 amino acids. CDR3 bases: TGTGCCAGCAGCCGGGACACCTACGAGCAGTACTTC. This sequence encodes CASSRDTYEQYF.

V and J are TRBV5-1 and TRBJ2-2; no definite D call. The V end lost 5 bases, the J end lost 6 bases, and 8 bases lay between the germline ends. This CDR3 is 12 amino acids long. Germline lookup yields CDR1 SGHRS and CDR2 YFSETQ. The CDR3 spells CASSNPSGELFF. CDR3 in DNA: TGCGCCAGCAGTAACCCCTCCGGGGAGCTGTTTTTT.

This chain connects TRBV7-9 to TRBJ1-2, with D uncertain. Germline lookup yields CDR1 SEHNR and CDR2 FQNEAQ (reference sequence). The V end lost 5 bases, the J end lost 1 base, and 11 bases lay between the germline ends. The length of the CDR3 is 14 residues. The CDR3 bases are TGTGCCAGCAGCCGGGCAGCAAGTAACTATGGCTACACCTTC. Translated, it gives CASSRAASNYGYTF.

The rearrangement joins TRBV6-5 to TRBJ2-7; 9 nucleotides match TRBD2. This CDR3 region has 14 residues. Germline values: CDR1 MNHEY, CDR2 SVGAGI. The V gene end was trimmed by 4 bases and the J gene end by 3 bases; junction bases not matched to a gene: 4. CDR3 residues: CASSSLTSGYEQYF. CDR3 DNA sequence: TGTGCCAGCAGTTCGTTGACTAGCGGCTACGAGCAGTACTTC.

This clone was detected a few times. DNA of the CDR3: TGCGCCAGCAGCCACCCGGACAGGGCCGGCCAGCCCCAGCATTTT. Translation: CASSHPDRAGQPQHF. The chain couples TRBV4-1 to TRBJ1-5; 8 bases map to TRBD1. The V gene end was trimmed by 3 bases and the J gene end by 7 bases; junction bases not matched to a gene: 8. The germline V gene has CDR1 MGHRA and CDR2 YSYEKL. The CDR3 extends over 15 amino acids.

The chain links TRBV7-2 to TRBJ2-1; no firm D call. CDR1 and CDR2 (germline): SGHTA, FQGNSA. This CDR3 has 12 residues. Deletions cut 3 bases from V and 8 bases from J, with 8 bases between. CDR3 coding DNA: TGTGCCAGCAGCTTCCTTTGGGATGAGCAGTTCTTC. Translation: CASSFLWDEQFF.

This clone was found once. The rearrangement links TRBV7-2 to TRBJ2-3; 9 nucleotides agree with TRBD2. J lost 5 bases, V lost 5 bases, and 14 bases had no gene match. Germline CDR1 SGHTA, CDR2 FQGNSA. CDR3 length equals 17 residues. CDR3 protein: CASSPRGVASGVDTQYF. In DNA form, the CDR3 reads TGTGCCAGCAGCCCCCGAGGGGTGGCTAGCGGGGTAGATACGCAGTATTTT.

The CDR3 here is CASSFPSQSLAKNIQYF. The CDR3 DNA follows: TGTGCCAGCAGTTTCCCCAGTCAGAGCCTAGCCAAAAACATTCAGTACTTC. The chain employs TRBV28 and TRBJ2-4; no definite D call. The germline CDR1 and CDR2 sequences are MDHEN and SYDVKM. V was clipped by 3 bases and J by 0 bases, with 15 bases between them. The CDR3 is 17 amino acids.

This chain connects TRBV7-6 to TRBJ2-5; TRBD2 matches at 7 bases. V was clipped by 3 bases and J by 2 bases; unmatched bases: 3. This CDR3 region has 14 residues. Germline CDR1 and CDR2: SGHVS and FNYEAQ. This chain's CDR3 is CASSFERGQETQYF. The CDR3 DNA reads as TGTGCCAGCAGCTTCGAGCGGGGACAAGAGACCCAGTACTTC.

This rearrangement joins TRBV30 to TRBJ1-2, with D possibly matching TRBD1 (6 bases). CDR1 and CDR2 (germline): GTSNPN, SVGIG (reference sequence). Trimming removed 4 bases from V and 4 bases from J, with 13 bases in between. The CDR3 consists of 13 residues. CDR3 DNA sequence: TGTGCCTGGACCCGGACAGACCTCTATGGCTACACCTTC. It codes for CAWTRTDLYGYTF.

The J gene is TRBJ2-7, the V gene TRBV6-6; maybe TRBD2 (7 bases). V gave up 7 bases and J gave up 3 bases, with 16 bases separating them. The CDR3 spans 14 residues. CDR1 and CDR2 from the germline V gene are MNHNY and SVGAGI (reference sequence). CDR3 sequence (DNA): TGTGCCAGCATTGGGGGGGGGCGGCACTACGAGCAGTACTTC. It specifies CASIGGGRHYEQYF.

The sample holds a few counts of this clone. The same CDR3 also results from other DNA sequences found in this sample. The CDR3: CASSFQETQYF. For the CDR3, the DNA is TGTGCCAGCAGCTTCCAAGAGACCCAGTACTTC. V and J are TRBV28 and TRBJ2-5; no firm D call. The CDR3 runs 11 residues. The V gene's germline CDR1 is MDHEN and CDR2 SYDVKM. The ends were cut back, 6 bases at V and 1 base at J, with 3 bases in the middle.

The chain combines TRBV27 with TRBJ2-1, with D uncertain. Germline values: CDR1 MNHEY, CDR2 SMNVEV (reference sequence). V was cut by 6 bases and J by 3 bases, with 3 bases left in between. The CDR3 is 11 residues long. Here the CDR3 reads CASRLYNEQFF. The CDR3 DNA sequence: TGTGCCAGCAGACTCTACAATGAGCAGTTCTTC.

This chain uses TRBV18 with TRBJ1-2; D is unclear. The germline CDR1 and CDR2 sequences are KGHSH and LQKENI. The CDR3 extends over 14 amino acids. Trimming took 3 bases from V and 7 from J, leaving 15 bases between them. CDR3 protein: CASSPPLIEAGYTF. The CDR3 region has the DNA TGTGCCAGCTCACCGCCCCTAATCGAGGCTGGCTACACCTTC.

A few counts support this clone. V gene TRBV29-1 combines with J gene TRBJ1-2; D is unclear. CDR3 size: 14 residues. Germline V gene lookup returns CDR1 SQVTM and CDR2 ANQGSEA. Deletions cut 2 bases from V and 4 bases from J, with 14 bases between. The CDR3 reads CSVEPFSLFYGYTF. CDR3 DNA: TGCAGCGTTGAACCTTTCTCCTTATTCTATGGCTACACCTTC.

This chain links TRBV2 with TRBJ2-7; D is unclear. V lost 6 bases and J 5 bases, leaving 11 bases between the germline ends. Germline loops: CDR1 SNHLY, CDR2 FYNNEI. The CDR3 runs to 12 residues. DNA of the CDR3: TGTGCCAGCAGGAAGGGTCCCCACGAGCAGTACTTC. Residues: CASRKGPHEQYF.

This chain joins TRBV15 and TRBJ2-1, with D maybe TRBD2 (6 bases). The germline gives CDR1 LNHNV, CDR2 YYDKDF (reference sequence). V lost 5 bases and J 6 bases, leaving 14 bases between the germline ends. The CDR3 is 14 amino acids. The CDR3 DNA reads TGTGCCACCAGCGCCGCGGGGCCCCTCAATGAGCAGTTCTTC. It yields the protein CATSAAGPLNEQFF.

This clone was counted a single time. The rearrangement links TRBV5-1 to TRBJ2-3, with no clear D. CDR3 length: 15 amino acids. The germline CDR1 and CDR2 sequences are SGHRS and YFSETQ. V was pared by 6 bases and J by 2 bases, with 16 bases between. CDR3 loop: CASKLKAGATDTQYF. The CDR3 DNA is TGCGCCAGCAAACTAAAGGCAGGAGCCACAGATACGCAGTATTTT.

This sequence joins TRBV2 and TRBJ1-1, with TRBD1 as a possible D gene (5 bases). CDR1 is SNHLY, CDR2 FYNNEI, per germline. CDR3 length: 15 residues. Deletions cut 7 bases from V and 1 base from J, with 16 bases between. The CDR3 loop is CASTPRGTGNTEAFF. The CDR3 DNA follows: TGTGCCAGCACTCCCCGCGGGACGGGGAACACTGAAGCTTTCTTT.

J is TRBJ1-2 and V is TRBV2; TRBD1 agrees at 9 bases. With 5 bases clipped from V and 5 bases from J, the junction kept 6 bases outside the gene matches. In germline, CDR1 is SNHLY, CDR2 FYNNEI. This CDR3 region has 14 residues. In DNA, the CDR3 is TGTGCCAGCAGTATGGGACAGGGCTATTATGGCTACACCTTC. It yields the protein CASSMGQGYYGYTF.

V is TRBV2 and J is TRBJ2-5; TRBD2 agrees at 8 bases. Germline assignment: CDR1 SNHLY and CDR2 FYNNEI. V shed 6 bases, J shed 5 bases, and the junction held 8 bases outside the gene matches. This CDR3 spans 14 amino acids. This chain's CDR3 is CASSGLGGAETQYF. CDR3 nucleotide sequence: TGTGCCAGCAGCGGTCTCGGGGGGGCTGAGACCCAGTACTTC.

This clone has only one observation. The V and J genes are TRBV6-5 and TRBJ1-6, with D perhaps matching TRBD1 (6 bases). Germline V gene data show CDR1 as MNHEY and CDR2 as SVGAGI. V lost 6 bases, J lost 8 bases, and 14 bases lay in between. This CDR3 has 14 residues. Written as DNA, the CDR3 is TGTGCCAGCAGGGGTCCAGGGGCTCATTCACCCCTCCACTTT. Amino acids: CASRGPGAHSPLHF.

This clone has just a few counts. V usage is TRBV15 and J usage is TRBJ2-1, with 9 nucleotides matching TRBD1. Germline V gives CDR1 LNHNV, CDR2 YYDKDF (reference sequence). The CDR3 covers 15 residues. The V gene end was trimmed by 5 bases and the J gene end by 8 bases; junction bases not matched to a gene: 10. CDR3 protein: CATSRPGQGLDEQFF. The CDR3 coding sequence is TGTGCCACCAGCCGACCGGGACAGGGTCTAGATGAGCAGTTCTTC.

V and J are TRBV6-5 and TRBJ1-6, with D hard to call. The CDR3 is 15 amino acids. V was pared by 6 bases and J by 7 bases, with 16 bases between. Germline values: CDR1 MNHEY, CDR2 SVGAGI. Here the CDR3 reads CASSLGPNANSPLHF. For the CDR3, the DNA is TGTGCCAGCAGCCTCGGGCCCAATGCCAATTCACCCCTCCACTTT.

The chain is built from TRBV7-2 and TRBJ1-2; D remains ambiguous. Trimming pared 1 base from V and 6 bases from J, leaving 18 bases between. Germline V gene lookup returns CDR1 SGHTA and CDR2 FQGNSA. This CDR3 region has 16 residues. The CDR3 region has the DNA TGTGCCAGCAGCTTAGGCCCCTCCCGCAGGTACGATGGCTACACCTTC. The encoded protein is CASSLGPSRRYDGYTF. The variable domain in full, completed from reference TRBV7-2 and TRBJ1-2, reads GAGVSQSPSNKVTEKGKDVELRCDPISGHTALYWYRQSLGQGLEFLIYFQGNSAPDKSGLPSDRFSAERTGGSVSTLTIQRTQQEDSAVYLCASSLGPSRRYDGYTFGSGTRLTVV.

The V call is TRBV18, the J call TRBJ1-1; D may be TRBD1 (6 bases). The ends were cut back, 6 bases at V and 4 bases at J, with 24 bases in the middle. The CDR3 is 17 residues long. Germline V gene sequence: CDR1 KGHSH, CDR2 LQKENI. As DNA, the CDR3 is TGTGCCAGCTCCCTCTTCCCCACTGGGGGCGAAGGCACTGAAGCTTTCTTT. As protein: CASSLFPTGGEGTEAFF.

There are a few counts of this clone. The CDR3 DNA is TGTGCCATCAGTGAGTCAGGGACAAGCTACGAGCAGTACTTC. Protein sequence: CAISESGTSYEQYF. The genes are TRBV10-3 and TRBJ2-7; D perhaps matches TRBD1 (6 bases). In germline, CDR1 is ENHRY, CDR2 SYGVKD. CDR3 length: 14 residues. Trimming removed 0 bases from V and 3 bases from J, with 9 bases in between.

The V call is TRBV5-1, the J call TRBJ2-5; D possibly corresponds to TRBD1 (6 bases). The CDR3 runs 14 residues. Trimming shortened V by 4 bases and J by 0 bases, and 10 bases separated the two germline ends. Per the germline V gene, CDR1 is SGHRS and CDR2 is YFSETQ. This chain's CDR3 is CASSKQGYQETQYF. In nucleotides, the CDR3 is TGCGCCAGCAGCAAACAGGGTTACCAAGAGACCCAGTACTTC.

This chain uses TRBV6-6 with TRBJ1-1; tentatively, D is TRBD1 (5 bases). Germline V lookup: CDR1 MNHNY, CDR2 SVGAGI (reference sequence). Between the trimmed V and J ends, which lost 4 bases and 6 bases, there was a span of 12 bases. The CDR3 is made up of 13 amino acids. CDR3 nucleotides: TGTGCCAGCAGTTTCCGGGACCCTCCTGAAGCTTTCTTT. Encoded protein: CASSFRDPPEAFF.